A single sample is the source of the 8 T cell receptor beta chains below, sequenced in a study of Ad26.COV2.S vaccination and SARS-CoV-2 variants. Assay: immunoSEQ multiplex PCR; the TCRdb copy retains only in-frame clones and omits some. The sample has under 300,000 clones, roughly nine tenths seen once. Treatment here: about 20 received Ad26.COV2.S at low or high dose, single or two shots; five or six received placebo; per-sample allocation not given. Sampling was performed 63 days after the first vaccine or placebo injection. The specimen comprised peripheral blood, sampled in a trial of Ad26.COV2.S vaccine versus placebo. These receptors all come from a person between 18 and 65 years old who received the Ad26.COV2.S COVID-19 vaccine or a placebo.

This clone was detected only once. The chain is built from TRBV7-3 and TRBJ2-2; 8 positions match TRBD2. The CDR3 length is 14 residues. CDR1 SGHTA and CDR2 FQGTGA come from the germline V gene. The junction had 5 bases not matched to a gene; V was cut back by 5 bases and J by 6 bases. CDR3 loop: CASSPFGGAGELFF. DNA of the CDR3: TGTGCCAGCAGCCCCTTCGGGGGGGCCGGGGAGCTGTTTTTT. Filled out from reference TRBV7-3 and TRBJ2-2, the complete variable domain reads GAGVSQTPSNKVTEKGKYVELRCDPISGHTALYWYRQSLGQGPEFLIYFQGTGAADDSGLPNDRFFAVRPEGSVSTLKIQRTERGDSAVYLCASSPFGGAGELFFGEGSRLTVL.

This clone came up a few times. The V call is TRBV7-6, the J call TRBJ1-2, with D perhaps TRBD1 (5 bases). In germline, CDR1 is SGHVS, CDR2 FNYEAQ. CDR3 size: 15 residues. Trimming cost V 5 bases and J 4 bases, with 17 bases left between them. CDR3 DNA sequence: TGTGCCAGCAGCCCCTATCCGGGGGACTCCTATGGCTACACCTTC. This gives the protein CASSPYPGDSYGYTF.

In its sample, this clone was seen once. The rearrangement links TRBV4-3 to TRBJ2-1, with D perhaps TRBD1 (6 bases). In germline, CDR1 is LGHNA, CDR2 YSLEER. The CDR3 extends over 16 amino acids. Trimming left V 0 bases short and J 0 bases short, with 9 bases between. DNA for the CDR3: TGCGCCAGCAGCCAAGAAGGACAGTCCTCCTACAATGAGCAGTTCTTC. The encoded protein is CASSQEGQSSYNEQFF.

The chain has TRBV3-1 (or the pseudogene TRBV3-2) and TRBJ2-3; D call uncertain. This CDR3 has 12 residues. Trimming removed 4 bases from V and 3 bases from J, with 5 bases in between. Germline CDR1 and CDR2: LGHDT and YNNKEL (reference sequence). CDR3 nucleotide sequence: TGTGCCAGCAGCCGTTTTACAGATACGCAGTATTTT. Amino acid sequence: CASSRFTDTQYF.

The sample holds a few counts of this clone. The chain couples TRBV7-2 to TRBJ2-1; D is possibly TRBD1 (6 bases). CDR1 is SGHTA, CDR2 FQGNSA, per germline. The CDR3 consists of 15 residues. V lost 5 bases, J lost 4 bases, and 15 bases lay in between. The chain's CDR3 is CASSQGPLKYNEQFF. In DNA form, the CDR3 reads TGTGCCAGCAGCCAGGGGCCACTTAAATACAATGAGCAGTTCTTC.

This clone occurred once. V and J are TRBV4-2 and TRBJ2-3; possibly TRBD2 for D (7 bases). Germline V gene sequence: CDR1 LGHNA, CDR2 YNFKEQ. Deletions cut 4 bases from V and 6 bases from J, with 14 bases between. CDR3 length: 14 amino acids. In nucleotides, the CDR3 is TGTGCCAGCAGCCCATGGGGGGGCAAGGATACGCAGTATTTT. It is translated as CASSPWGGKDTQYF.

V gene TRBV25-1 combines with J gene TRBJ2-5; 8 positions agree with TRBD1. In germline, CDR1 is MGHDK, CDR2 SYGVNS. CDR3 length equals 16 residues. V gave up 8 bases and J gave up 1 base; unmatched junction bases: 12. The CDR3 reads CASATSNGQGQETQYF. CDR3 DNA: TGTGCCAGCGCAACCTCGAACGGACAGGGCCAAGAGACCCAGTACTTC. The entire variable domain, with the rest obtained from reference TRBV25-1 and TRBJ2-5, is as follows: EADIYQTPRYLVIGTGKKITLECSQTMGHDKMYWYQQDPGMELHLIHYSYGVNSTEKGDLSSESTVSRIRTEHFPLTLESARPSHTSQYLCASATSNGQGQETQYFGPGTRLLVL.

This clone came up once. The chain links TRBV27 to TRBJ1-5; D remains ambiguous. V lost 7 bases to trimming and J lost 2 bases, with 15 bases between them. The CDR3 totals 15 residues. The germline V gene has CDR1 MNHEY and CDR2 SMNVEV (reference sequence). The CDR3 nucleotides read TGTGCCAGCAAAGGTCTTGGGCAGGGCAATCAGCCCCAGCATTTT. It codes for CASKGLGQGNQPQHF.